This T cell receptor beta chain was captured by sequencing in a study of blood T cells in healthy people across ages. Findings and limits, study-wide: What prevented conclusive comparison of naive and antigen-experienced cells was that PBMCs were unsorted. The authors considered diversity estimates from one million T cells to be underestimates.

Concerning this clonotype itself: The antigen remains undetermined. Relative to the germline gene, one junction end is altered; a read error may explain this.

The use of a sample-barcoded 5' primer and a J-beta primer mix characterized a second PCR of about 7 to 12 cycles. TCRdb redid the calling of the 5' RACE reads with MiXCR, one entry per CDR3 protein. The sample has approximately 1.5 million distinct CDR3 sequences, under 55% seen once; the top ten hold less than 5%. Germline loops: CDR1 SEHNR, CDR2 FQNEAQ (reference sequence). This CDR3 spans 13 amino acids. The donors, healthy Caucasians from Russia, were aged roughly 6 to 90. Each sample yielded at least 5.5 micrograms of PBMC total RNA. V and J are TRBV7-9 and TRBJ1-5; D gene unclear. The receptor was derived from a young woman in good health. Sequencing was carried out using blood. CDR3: CVSSLDPSQPQHF. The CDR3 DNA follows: TGTGTCAGCAGCTTAGATCCCAGTCAGCCCCAGCATTTT.